This TCR beta chain originates from a study of shared clonotypes between healthy human individuals. The naive CD8 population came from CD45RO-negative cells selected for CCR7, without terminally differentiated effector memory CD45RA+ cells. The study drew its donors from healthy HIV-negative adults without recent acute infections or vaccinations. The table came from immunoSEQ multiplex PCR; TCRdb's copy has only in-frame clones and leaves some out. This sample carries some 2,100,000 clones, about 93% of them seen once, and the ten largest clones take more than 1.5%. V shed 5 bases and J 4 bases; nucleotides not matched to a gene: 5. The CDR3 totals 14 residues. Germline V lookup: CDR1 MDHEN, CDR2 SYDVKM.

The sequenced material came from naive CD8+ T cells from PBMCs. V is TRBV28 and J is TRBJ2-3; 8 bases match TRBD1. The clonotype comes from a man younger than 30 in good health. Some clones in this sample may be carry-over from other donors' samples. The chain's CDR3 is CASSKQGGADTQYF. The CDR3 coding sequence is TGTGCCAGCAGTAAACAGGGGGGAGCAGATACGCAGTATTTT.